Below, 11 T cell receptor beta chains from the same sample are listed, as sequenced in a study of T cells in Graves' hyperthyroidism and ophthalmopathy. Template material for amplifying TCR beta CDR3 regions consisted of RNA transcripts. During a first-round RT-PCR of the TCR CDR3, the HTBI primer set was used. TCRdb analysed the multiplex PCR reads with MiXCR anew, one entry per CDR3 protein. This sample has hundreds of thousands of distinct CDR3 sequences; over 15% occur once, and the top ten carry over 15%. Input material: blood. These receptors originate from a woman between 45 and 65 years old with Graves' hyperthyroidism that later progressed to Graves' ophthalmopathy.

This rearrangement joins TRBV6-2 or TRBV6-3 to TRBJ2-7, with D tentatively TRBD1 (6 bases). Germline assignment: CDR1 MNHEY and CDR2 SVGEGT. This CDR3 region has 14 residues. V lost 6 bases, J lost 5 bases, and 17 bases lay in between. CDR3 residues: CASSETRGFNEQYF. The CDR3 DNA reads as TGTGCCAGCAGCGAAACTAGGGGGTTCAACGAGCAGTACTTC.

This clonotype was seen repeatedly, ten times or more. The rearrangement joins TRBV29-1 to TRBJ1-1; D possibly corresponds to TRBD1 (5 bases). Germline V gene data show CDR1 as SQVTM and CDR2 as ANQGSEA. The length of the CDR3 is 14 residues. Trimming took 0 bases from V and 5 from J, leaving 13 bases between them. CDR3 DNA: TGCAGCGTTGAAGAGGGGGTCCGAGGAACTGAAGCTTTCTTT. Translating it yields CSVEEGVRGTEAFF. Complete variable domain (other parts from reference TRBV29-1 and TRBJ1-1): SAVISQKPSRDICQRGTSLTIQCQVDSQVTMMFWYRQQPGQSLTLIATANQGSEATYESGFVIDKFPISRPNLTFSTLTVSNMSPEDSSIYLCSVEEGVRGTEAFFGQGTRLTVV.

The J gene is TRBJ2-2, the V gene TRBV19, with TRBD2 as a possible D gene (5 bases). This CDR3 comprises 15 residues. Per germline, CDR1 LNHDA and CDR2 SQIVND (reference sequence). V was cut by 2 bases and J by 5 bases, with 12 bases left in between. CDR3 in amino acids: CASSISDSGTGELFF. Written as DNA, the CDR3 is TGTGCCAGTAGTATATCGGACTCCGGGACCGGGGAGCTGTTTTTT.

This clonotype was seen many times. The chain carries TRBV18 and TRBJ2-3; 9 nucleotides align to TRBD2. The V gene end was trimmed by 2 bases and the J gene end by 6 bases; junction bases not matched to a gene: 0. Germline V gene data show CDR1 as KGHSH and CDR2 as LQKENI. The CDR3 covers 13 residues. The CDR3 sequence: CASSPGLADTQYF. The CDR3 nucleotides read TGTGCCAGCTCACCAGGACTAGCGGATACGCAGTATTTT.

J is TRBJ2-3 and V is TRBV7-3; D might be TRBD1 (6 bases). The CDR3 covers 14 residues. Germline V CDR1 and CDR2: SGHTA, FQGTGA. The V end was cut by 5 bases, the J end by 4 bases, with 13 bases between. The CDR3 sequence is CASSTNSGADTQYF. The DNA for the CDR3 is TGTGCCAGCAGCACTAACTCAGGGGCAGATACGCAGTATTTT.

CDR3 DNA: TGCAGTGCTAGAGATCTTAGGGTCTTGAACACTGAAGCTTTCTTT. Translating it yields CSARDLRVLNTEAFF. This chain links TRBV20-1 with TRBJ1-1, with D hard to call. This CDR3 spans 15 amino acids. Germline V gives CDR1 DFQATT, CDR2 SNEGSKA (reference sequence). V lost 0 bases and J lost 0, with 11 bases in between.

This clonotype has a handful of counts. V and J are TRBV18 and TRBJ1-1; D not resolved. The CDR3 has 13 amino acids. Germline loops: CDR1 KGHSH, CDR2 LQKENI. V shed 1 base and J shed 6 bases, with 9 bases lying between them. The CDR3 region is CASSPRSPAEAFF. CDR3 nucleotide sequence: TGTGCCAGCTCACCACGGAGCCCCGCTGAAGCTTTCTTT.

Many counts were recorded for this clonotype. The chain links TRBV20-1 to TRBJ2-6; tentative D call: TRBD1 (6 bases). Trimming took off 3 bases at V and 0 bases at J, with 15 bases between the two ends. This CDR3 is 17 amino acids long. Germline V gene data show CDR1 as DFQATT and CDR2 as SNEGSKA (reference sequence). For the CDR3, the DNA is TGCAGTGCTAGGCGGACAGACGGAACCTCTGGGGCCAACGTCCTGACTTTC. Protein sequence: CSARRTDGTSGANVLTF.

This clonotype showed up many times. The gene calls are TRBV5-1 and TRBJ2-7; D not resolved. CDR1 SGHRS and CDR2 YFSETQ come from the germline V gene. The ends were cut back, 4 bases at V and 5 bases at J, with 19 bases in the middle. This CDR3 region has 15 residues. Written as DNA, the CDR3 is TGCGCCAGCAGCCCGGGTTTTGCCTCCGGTGACGAGCAGTACTTC. It encodes CASSPGFASGDEQYF.

This clonotype is a singleton in its sample. The chain links TRBV3-1 to TRBJ1-6; the D is unclear. Germline CDR1 LGHDT, CDR2 YNNKEL (reference sequence). The V and J ends lost 0 bases and 4 bases respectively, with 13 bases between them. This CDR3 region has 17 residues. Written as DNA, the CDR3 is TGTGCCAGCAGCCAAGATCGAGCAGCTAATTATAATTCACCCCTCCACTTT. The encoded protein is CASSQDRAANYNSPLHF.

The rearrangement links TRBV6-1 to TRBJ2-7, with TRBD2 as a possible D gene (5 bases). CDR1 and CDR2 from the germline V gene are MNHNS and SASEGT. Trimming removed 2 bases at V and 0 bases at J, with 11 bases between. The CDR3 length is 15 residues. CDR3 nucleotides: TGTGCCAGCAGTGAAAGGCGAGGGCCCTCCTACGAGCAGTACTTC. Its protein is CASSERRGPSYEQYF.